The rows below give T cell receptor beta chains drawn from one sample of a study of blood T cell repertoires in COVID-19. The assay was immunoSEQ multiplex PCR, and TCRdb's table has in-frame clones only and misses some. The sample yields approximately 220,000 clones, approximately 85% seen once. Sequencing input: peripheral blood. The receptor set was obtained from a woman aged 70-85 years with acute or convalescent COVID-19. The CDR3 runs from the conserved cysteine through the conserved F or W. The D gene is left open where the match is weak. Some rows have no size entry. The others give once, few or many, or a class for an expanded clone.

v_call	clone_size	d_call	j_call	cdr3_aa	cdr3_nt
TRBV6-6	.	TRBD1	TRBJ1-5	CASKGQGDREPQHF	TGTGCCAGCAAGGGACAGGGAGACCGGGAGCCCCAGCATTTT
TRBV3-1/TRBV3-2	few	TRBD1	TRBJ1-6	CASSQDQGTENSPLHF	TGTGCCAGCAGCCAAGATCAAGGGACAGAGAATTCACCCCTCCACTTT
TRBV2	.	.	TRBJ1-6	CASNGQHGSPLHF	TGTGCCAGCAATGGACAGCACGGTTCACCCCTCCACTTT
TRBV2	.	TRBD1	TRBJ1-5	CASSDRTGGSNQPQHF	TGTGCCAGCAGCGACCGGACAGGGGGAAGCAATCAGCCCCAGCATTTT
TRBV29-1	.	.	TRBJ1-2	CSVGQFNYGYTF	TGCAGCGTTGGACAGTTTAACTATGGCTACACCTTC
TRBV24-1	.	.	TRBJ1-5	CATSPSYSNQPQHF	TGTGCCACCAGTCCTAGCTATAGCAATCAGCCCCAGCATTTT
TRBV2	.	.	TRBJ1-1	CASSEQQGWTEAFF	TGTGCCAGCAGTGAACAACAGGGATGGACTGAAGCTTTCTTT
TRBV2	many	.	TRBJ1-4	CASSEDGRATNEKLFF	TGTGCCAGCAGTGAAGATGGGAGGGCGACTAATGAAAAACTGTTTTTT
TRBV12-3/TRBV12-4	.	.	TRBJ1-5	CASSFLNQPQHF	TGTGCCAGCAGTTTCCTAAATCAGCCCCAGCATTTT
TRBV25-1	.	.	TRBJ2-5	CASSERGHQETQYF	TGTGCCAGCAGTGAACGAGGCCATCAAGAGACCCAGTACTTC